Listed here are 8 T cell receptor beta chains from one sample, sequenced in a study of OX40 agonist ivuxolimab in advanced cancers. Repertoires were generated with immunoSEQ multiplex PCR, while TCRdb's copy carries only in-frame clones and drops some. The sample yields about 38,000 clones, 82% seen once. This specimen consisted of CD4+ or CD8+ T cells sorted from blood, obtained in a trial of the OX40 agonist ivuxolimab. These receptor sequences come from an adult with an advanced solid tumor such as melanoma, head and neck, liver or kidney cancer.

The rearrangement uses TRBV25-1 and TRBJ2-4, with D tentatively TRBD2 (5 bases). V lost 3 bases, J lost 6 bases, and 9 bases lay in between. CDR1 and CDR2 (germline): MGHDK, SYGVNS. The CDR3 extends over 13 amino acids. CDR3 bases: TGTGCCAGCAGTGACTATGGAGGAAACATTCAGTACTTC. It translates to CASSDYGGNIQYF.

The chain has TRBV4-2 and TRBJ1-2; TRBD1 might be the D (5 bases). V shed 4 bases and J shed 3 bases, with 9 bases lying between them. The CDR3 length is 13 residues. Germline CDR1 and CDR2: LGHNA and YNFKEQ. CDR3 DNA sequence: TGTGCCAGCAGCCGGGACCGGGACTATGGCTACACCTTC. The encoded protein is CASSRDRDYGYTF.

The J gene is TRBJ2-2, the V gene TRBV5-6, with 10 bases matching TRBD1. Germline values: CDR1 SGHDT, CDR2 YYEEEE. Trimming took 5 bases from V and 4 from J; bases not matched to a gene: 8. The CDR3 extends over 16 amino acids. This CDR3 is CASRYGQGVVTGELFF. As DNA, the CDR3 is TGTGCCAGCAGATACGGACAGGGGGTAGTCACCGGGGAGCTGTTTTTT. Filled out from reference TRBV5-6 and TRBJ2-2, the complete variable domain reads DAGVTQSPTHLIKTRGQQVTLRCSPKSGHDTVSWYQQALGQGPQFIFQYYEEEERQRGNFPDRFSGHQFPNYSSELNVNALLLGDSALYLCASRYGQGVVTGELFFGEGSRLTVL.

In this sample, this clone turned up once. V and J are TRBV4-1 and TRBJ2-3, with TRBD2 matching over 8 bases. The CDR3 sequence is 15 residues long. J was trimmed by 5 bases and V by 1 base; bases with no gene match: 5. Per the germline V gene, CDR1 is MGHRA and CDR2 is YSYEKL. The DNA for the CDR3 is TGCGCCAGCAGCCAAGGACTCGGGGGGGGAGATACGCAGTATTTT. Translation: CASSQGLGGGDTQYF.

The chain couples TRBV29-1 to TRBJ2-1; the D gene is possibly TRBD1 (6 bases). The CDR3 runs to 12 residues. Trimming pared 0 bases from V and 12 bases from J, leaving 12 bases between. Germline V gene lookup returns CDR1 SQVTM and CDR2 ANQGSEA. CDR3: CSVEEGAQAQFF. The CDR3 nucleotides are TGCAGCGTTGAAGAGGGGGCACAGGCGCAGTTCTTC.

The gene calls are TRBV10-3 and TRBJ2-3; 8 nucleotides match TRBD2. CDR1 and CDR2 from the germline V gene are ENHRY and SYGVKD. V lost 7 bases to trimming and J lost 4 bases; unmatched junction nucleotides: 4. The CDR3 runs to 13 residues. The CDR3 DNA sequence: TGTGCCATCAATCGGGAGGGGCCAGATACGCAGTATTTT. It encodes CAINREGPDTQYF.

The gene calls are TRBV9 and TRBJ2-1; 10 bases line up with TRBD2. The CDR3 runs to 15 residues. Germline V gives CDR1 SGDLS, CDR2 YYNGEE. V shed 0 bases, J shed 8 bases, and the junction held 5 bases outside the gene matches. CDR3 DNA sequence: TGTGCCAGCAGCGTAGGACTAGCGGGTCTTCATGAGCAGTTCTTC. It encodes CASSVGLAGLHEQFF.

The sample holds a few counts of this clone. V and J are TRBV5-6 and TRBJ1-1; no definite D call. The V end was cut by 0 bases, the J end by 7 bases, with 7 bases between. The germline V gene has CDR1 SGHDT and CDR2 YYEEEE. The CDR3 runs 12 residues. The CDR3: CASSLAMGEAFF. CDR3 nucleotide sequence: TGTGCCAGCAGCTTGGCCATGGGTGAAGCTTTCTTT.